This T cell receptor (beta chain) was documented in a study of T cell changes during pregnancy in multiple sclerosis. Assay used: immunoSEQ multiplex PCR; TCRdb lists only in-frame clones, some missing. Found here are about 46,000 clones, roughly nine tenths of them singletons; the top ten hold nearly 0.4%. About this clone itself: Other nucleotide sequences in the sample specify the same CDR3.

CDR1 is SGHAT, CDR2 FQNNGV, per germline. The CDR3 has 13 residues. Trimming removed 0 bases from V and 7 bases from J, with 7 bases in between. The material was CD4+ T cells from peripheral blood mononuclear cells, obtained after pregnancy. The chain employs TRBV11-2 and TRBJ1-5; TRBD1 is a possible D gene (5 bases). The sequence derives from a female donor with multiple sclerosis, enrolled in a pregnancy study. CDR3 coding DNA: TGTGCCAGCAGCTTAGATAGGGGCCAGCCCCAGCATTTT. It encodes CASSLDRGQPQHF.